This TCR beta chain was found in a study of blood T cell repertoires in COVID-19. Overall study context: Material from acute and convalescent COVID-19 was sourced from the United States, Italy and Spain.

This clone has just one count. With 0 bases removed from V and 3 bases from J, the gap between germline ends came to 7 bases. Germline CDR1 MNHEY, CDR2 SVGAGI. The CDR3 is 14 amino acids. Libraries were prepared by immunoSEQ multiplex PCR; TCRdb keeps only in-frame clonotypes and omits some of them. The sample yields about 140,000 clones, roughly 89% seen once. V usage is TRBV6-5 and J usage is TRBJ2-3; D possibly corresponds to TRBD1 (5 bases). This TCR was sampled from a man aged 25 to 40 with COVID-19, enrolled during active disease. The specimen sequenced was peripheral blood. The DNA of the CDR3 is TGTGCCAGCAGTTACTCGCAGGGAACAGATACGCAGTATTTT. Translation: CASSYSQGTDTQYF.